This T cell receptor beta chain was captured by sequencing in a study of T cell responses to AZD1222 COVID-19 vaccine. There are many counts of this clone. Assay used: immunoSEQ multiplex PCR; TCRdb lists only in-frame clones, some missing. The sample holds 110,000 or so clones, roughly 82% seen once. V gave up 5 bases and J gave up 6 bases; unmatched junction bases: 6. Germline lookup yields CDR1 SGHTA and CDR2 FQGNSA. The CDR3 has 14 residues. V gene TRBV7-2 combines with J gene TRBJ2-7; TRBD1 matches at 11 bases. The receptor comes from an adult in good health. Sequenced here: peripheral blood, sampled on day 0 of AZD1222 vaccination. The CDR3 sequence: CASSRRDRGSEQYF. CDR3 DNA sequence: TGTGCCAGCAGCCGGAGGGACAGGGGGTCCGAGCAGTACTTC.